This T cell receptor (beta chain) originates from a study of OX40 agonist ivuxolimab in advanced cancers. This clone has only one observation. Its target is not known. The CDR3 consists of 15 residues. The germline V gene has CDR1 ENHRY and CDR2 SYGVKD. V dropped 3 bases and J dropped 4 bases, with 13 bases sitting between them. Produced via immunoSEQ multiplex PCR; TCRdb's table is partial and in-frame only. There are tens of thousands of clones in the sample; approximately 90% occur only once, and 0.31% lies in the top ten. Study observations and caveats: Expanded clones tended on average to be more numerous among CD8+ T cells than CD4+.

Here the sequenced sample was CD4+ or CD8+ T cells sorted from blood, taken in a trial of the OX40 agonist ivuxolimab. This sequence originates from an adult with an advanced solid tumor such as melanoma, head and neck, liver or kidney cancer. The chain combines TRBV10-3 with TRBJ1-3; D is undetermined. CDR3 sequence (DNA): TGTGCCATCAGTGATAGTACAACGGGAGGAAACACCATATATTTT. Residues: CAISDSTTGGNTIYF.